This TCR beta chain was observed in a study of radiotherapy plus CTLA-4 blockade in lung cancer. The overall study: With roughly 30% of patients having disease control, objective responses were seen in under 20%. Study findings and constraints: Response was reportedly best predicted by early blood T cell clone dynamics, with interferon-beta.

About this clone: The antigen remains unidentified.

Only in-frame clones appear in the TCRdb table, and some are missing; sequencing was by immunoSEQ multiplex PCR. The sample has about 110,000 clones, roughly 77% seen once. V lost 5 bases and J 3 bases, leaving 7 bases between the germline ends. This CDR3 spans 12 amino acids. CDR1 is SGHNT and CDR2 is YENEEA in the germline V gene. The source is a human donor with non-small cell lung cancer that progressed on radiotherapy plus ipilimumab. Some clones in this sample may be carry-over from other donors' samples. Specimen: peripheral blood, collected from a patient treated with radiotherapy plus ipilimumab. V and J are TRBV11-3 and TRBJ1-1; D unclear. CDR3 nucleotides: TGTGCCAGCAGCCAGAGGGACACTGAAGCTTTCTTT. Residues: CASSQRDTEAFF.